The 21 T cell receptor beta chains reported below all come from one sample, sequenced in a study of Graves' ophthalmopathy and Graves' hyperthyroidism. RNA transcripts provided the template for amplifying TCR beta CDR3 regions. Second-round multiplex PCR followed a first-round RT-PCR using HTBI primers. TCRdb passed the multiplex PCR reads through MiXCR, listing each CDR3 protein once. This table has over a million distinct CDR3 sequences, roughly two fifths appearing once. The specimen sequenced was peripheral blood or thyroid tissue (not recorded which). Every receptor here comes from an adult man with Graves' hyperthyroidism.

This clonotype was recorded many times. The V gene is TRBV19, the J gene TRBJ1-5, with 11 bases identical to TRBD1. Looked up from germline, CDR1 is LNHDA and CDR2 is SQIVND (reference sequence). J gave up 6 bases and V 6 bases, and 4 bases lay outside the gene matches. This CDR3 comprises 14 residues. The CDR3 is CASRDRGLSQPQHF. CDR3 bases: TGTGCCAGTAGGGACAGGGGGCTCTCTCAGCCCCAGCATTTT.

This clonotype was seen at least ten times. The CDR3: CASSLALQGAVVETQYF. CDR3 DNA sequence: TGCGCCAGCAGCTTGGCCCTTCAGGGGGCTGTTGTGGAGACCCAGTACTTC. This chain uses TRBV5-1 with TRBJ2-5; 8 nucleotides line up with TRBD1. The germline V gene has CDR1 SGHRS and CDR2 YFSETQ. This CDR3 comprises 17 residues. V gave up 0 bases and J gave up 5 bases; unmatched junction bases: 12.

This clonotype was detected many times. The CDR3 nucleotides read TGTGCCACCAGAGACGGGAGCACCTACGAGCAGTACTTC. Its protein is CATRDGSTYEQYF. This chain links TRBV15 with TRBJ2-7; tentatively, D is TRBD2 (6 bases). CDR3 size: 13 residues. Germline CDR1 LNHNV, CDR2 YYDKDF (reference sequence). Deletions cut 6 bases from V and 2 bases from J, with 11 bases between.

V usage is TRBV7-9 and J usage is TRBJ2-2; 8 nucleotides line up with TRBD2. The germline V gene has CDR1 SEHNR and CDR2 FQNEAQ (reference sequence). This CDR3 has 17 amino acids. V gave up 3 bases and J gave up 2 bases; unmatched junction bases: 8. The CDR3 here is CASSFRAGEGNTGELFF. The CDR3 nucleotides are TGTGCCAGCAGCTTCCGAGCGGGAGAGGGCAACACCGGGGAGCTGTTTTTT.

This clonotype turned up a few times. The chain is built from TRBV3-1 and TRBJ1-1; unclear D gene. The germline gives CDR1 LGHDT, CDR2 YNNKEL (reference sequence). Trimming took 4 bases from V and 4 from J, leaving 10 bases between them. CDR3 length: 13 amino acids. CDR3 nucleotide sequence: TGTGCCAGCAGCCGCACAGAATCCACTGAAGCTTTCTTT. This gives the protein CASSRTESTEAFF.

The chain combines TRBV10-3 with TRBJ2-7, with D perhaps matching TRBD1 (5 bases). There are 14 residues in the CDR3. Per germline, CDR1 ENHRY and CDR2 SYGVKD. V gave up 5 bases and J gave up 3 bases, with 14 bases separating them. The CDR3 loop reads CAISLDRTVYEQYF. The CDR3 DNA follows: TGTGCCATCAGTCTTGACAGAACAGTCTACGAGCAGTACTTC.

J is TRBJ2-6 and V is TRBV29-1; the D gene is possibly TRBD1 (6 bases). The CDR3 loop spans 15 amino acids. V lost 8 bases to trimming and J lost 2 bases, with 16 bases between them. Germline V gene sequence: CDR1 SQVTM, CDR2 ANQGSEA. The CDR3 bases are TGCAGCATGAAACAGGGATGGGCTGGGGCCAACGTCCTGACTTTC. Encoded protein: CSMKQGWAGANVLTF.

The chain joins TRBV24-1 to TRBJ2-2; TRBD1 aligns across 9 bases. The J segment lost 4 bases and the V segment lost 9 bases, leaving 11 bases of the junction unmatched. The CDR3 has 16 amino acids. Germline-derived CDR1 and CDR2 are KGHDR and SFDVKD. The CDR3 loop reads CATQGLTGGSTGELFF. CDR3 in DNA: TGTGCCACCCAAGGATTGACAGGGGGTTCCACCGGGGAGCTGTTTTTT.

In this sample, this clonotype turned up many times. The V and J genes are TRBV9 and TRBJ2-2; maybe TRBD2 (7 bases). The CDR3 contains 13 residues. Germline loops: CDR1 SGDLS, CDR2 YYNGEE. Trimming took 4 bases from V and 6 from J, leaving 10 bases between them. The chain's CDR3 is CASSTGGPGELFF. For the CDR3, the DNA is TGTGCCAGCAGCACCGGGGGGCCCGGGGAGCTGTTTTTT.

V usage is TRBV28 and J usage is TRBJ2-2; D is possibly TRBD2 (6 bases). This CDR3 has 15 residues. Trimming shortened V by 3 bases and J by 3 bases, and 11 bases separated the two germline ends. The germline CDR1 and CDR2 sequences are MDHEN and SYDVKM. The CDR3 DNA sequence: TGTGCCAGCAGTTTTCATGGGACTTACACCGGGGAGCTGTTTTTT. Translating gives CASSFHGTYTGELFF.

In its sample, this clonotype was seen a few times. The chain links TRBV12-3 or TRBV12-4 to TRBJ2-2; 8 bases agree with TRBD2. V lost 5 bases, J lost 8 bases, and 7 bases stayed unmatched. This CDR3 comprises 14 residues. The CDR3 loop is CASSPLASGGELFF. CDR3 coding DNA: TGTGCCAGCAGTCCTCTCGCTAGCGGGGGGGAGCTGTTTTTT.

This clonotype came up many times. This chain connects TRBV9 to TRBJ1-5; D is ambiguous. Trimming shortened V by 3 bases and J by 4 bases, and 5 bases separated the two germline ends. CDR3 length: 12 amino acids. Germline V gene sequence: CDR1 SGDLS, CDR2 YYNGEE. The CDR3 sequence: CASSGQNQPQHF. CDR3 bases: TGTGCCAGCAGCGGTCAAAATCAGCCCCAGCATTTT. The variable domain in full, with the rest retrieved from reference TRBV9 and TRBJ1-5, is DSGVTQTPKHLITATGQRVTLRCSPRSGDLSVYWYQQSLDQGLQFLIQYYNGEERAKGNILERFSAQQFPDLHSELNLSSLELGDSALYFCASSGQNQPQHFGDGTRLSIL.

This clonotype was counted between two and nine times. This chain joins TRBV6-6 and TRBJ1-5, with D unresolved. Trimming removed 7 bases at V and 0 bases at J, with 7 bases between. The CDR3 is 13 amino acids. Per germline, CDR1 MNHNY and CDR2 SVGAGI (reference sequence). CDR3 nucleotides: TGTGCCAGCAATGGTTATAGCAATCAGCCCCAGCATTTT. Translation gives CASNGYSNQPQHF.

This clonotype was picked up a small number of times. The V call is TRBV7-2, the J call TRBJ2-2; 12 nucleotides match TRBD2. The length of the CDR3 is 16 residues. The germline V gene encodes CDR1 SGHTA and CDR2 FQGNSA. J was trimmed by 7 bases and V by 7 bases; bases with no gene match: 10. The CDR3 is CASKAPTSGRLGELFF. CDR3 sequence (DNA): TGTGCCAGCAAGGCACCGACTAGCGGGAGACTCGGGGAGCTGTTTTTT.

This clonotype came up many times. V gene TRBV7-8 combines with J gene TRBJ1-5; D may be TRBD1 (6 bases). The V gene lost 4 bases and the J gene lost 0 bases, with 16 bases spanning the gap. Germline V gene lookup returns CDR1 SGHVS and CDR2 FQNEAQ. The CDR3 extends over 17 amino acids. CDR3 sequence reads: CASSSWGQQLSNQPQHF. CDR3 coding DNA: TGTGCCAGCAGCTCGTGGGGGCAGCAACTTAGCAATCAGCCCCAGCATTTT.

The sample holds a few counts of this clonotype. This sequence joins TRBV3-1 and TRBJ2-7; 8 nucleotides line up with TRBD1. Germline V gene data show CDR1 as LGHDT and CDR2 as YNNKEL (reference sequence). The CDR3 consists of 14 residues. The V segment lost 4 bases and the J segment 5 bases; nucleotides outside the gene matches: 7. The DNA for the CDR3 is TGTGCCAGCAGCCCGTTACAGGGGGGAGACGAGCAGTACTTC. Its protein is CASSPLQGGDEQYF.

As regards this clonotype: The CDR3 carries no conserved terminal phenylalanine or tryptophan, so it likely arises from a read error. The limits of the CDR3 on the DNA are not certain, so only TCRdb's listed CDR3 is given. The J gene is TRBJ2-6, the V gene TRBV12-3 or TRBV12-4. The CDR3 numbers 8 amino acids, ends counted. The CDR3 is CASTSTAT.

The sample holds many counts of this clonotype. The chain recombines TRBV14 with TRBJ2-2, with 8 bases fitting TRBD1. Germline V gene sequence: CDR1 SGHDN, CDR2 FVKESK. CDR3 length equals 15 residues. The V and J ends lost 5 bases and 4 bases, in that order; junction bases with no gene match: 6. CDR3 amino acids: CASSADRAGTGELFF. The CDR3, as DNA: TGTGCCAGCAGCGCGGACAGGGCGGGCACCGGGGAGCTGTTTTTT.

The count of this clonotype is one. V usage is TRBV10-3 and J usage is TRBJ1-2; D not resolved. With 3 bases removed from V and 12 bases from J, the gap between germline ends came to 5 bases. Germline values: CDR1 ENHRY, CDR2 SYGVKD. The CDR3 is 9 amino acids. This chain's CDR3 is CAISDVDTF. CDR3 sequence (DNA): TGTGCCATCAGTGATGTCGACACCTTC.

The DNA for the CDR3 is TGCAGTGCTAGAAAGACAGGCGTGGGCGACTACGAGCAGTACTTC. This encodes CSARKTGVGDYEQYF. This chain uses TRBV20-1 with TRBJ2-7; tentatively, D is TRBD1 (6 bases). Germline V gene sequence: CDR1 DFQATT, CDR2 SNEGSKA (reference sequence). The CDR3 totals 15 residues. The germline V and J ends were trimmed by 2 bases and 3 bases, with 17 bases remaining between them.

With regard to this clonotype: It may be a read error: a sequence one base away is much more abundant. The chain joins TRBV7-2 to TRBJ2-2; D is unresolved. V lost 2 bases to trimming and J lost 10 bases, with 14 bases between them. CDR1 is SGHTA, CDR2 FQGNSA, per germline. The CDR3 extends over 14 amino acids. The CDR3 DNA reads TGTGCCAGCAGCTTATCCGGTTTTTCCGAGGAGCTGTTTTTT. Translated: CASSLSGFSEELFF.